The 24 T cell receptor beta chains below come from one sample, sequenced in a study of radiation and T cells in renal cell carcinoma. The repertoire was sequenced with immunoSEQ multiplex PCR; TCRdb's copy has only in-frame clones and lacks some. The sample has some 75,000 clones, roughly 82% seen once. Time point in this sample: blood 2 weeks post-SBRT. Treatment meaning: 15 Gy SBRT to primary tumor, nephrectomy 4 weeks later. The sample here was blood, taken from a patient whose treatment included radiotherapy and nephrectomy. The origin of the receptors is a man aged 60 to 75 with renal cell carcinoma.

This chain links TRBV28 with TRBJ2-3, with TRBD2 matching 11 bases. Trimming removed 5 bases from V and 5 bases from J; junction bases left unmatched: 6. The germline gives CDR1 MDHEN, CDR2 SYDVKM. This CDR3 has 15 amino acids. This CDR3 is CASSVAGGQEDTQYF. DNA for the CDR3: TGTGCCAGCAGTGTAGCGGGAGGGCAAGAAGATACGCAGTATTTT.

This rearrangement joins TRBV21-1 to TRBJ2-5; the table's D call, TRBD2, has no DNA check behind it. TRBV21-1 is a documented pseudogene. This CDR3 has 16 amino acids. The CDR3 DNA follows: TGTGCCAGCAGCACGCCCCGACTAGCGGGTCAAGAGACCCAGTACTTC. Translated, it gives CASSTPRLAGQETQYF.

V and J are TRBV29-1 and TRBJ2-1; 12 positions match TRBD2. CDR1 SQVTM and CDR2 ANQGSEA come from the germline V gene. V lost 3 bases and J lost 8; bases outside the gene matches: 11. The CDR3 runs to 16 residues. DNA for the CDR3: TGCAGCGTTGATGGTCGACTAGCGGGGGTTAGCTATGAGCAGTTCTTC. Protein: CSVDGRLAGVSYEQFF.

The chain carries TRBV7-9 and TRBJ2-1; weak D call: TRBD2 (5 bases). Trimming shortened V by 3 bases and J by 3 bases, and 12 bases separated the two germline ends. The CDR3 covers 15 residues. CDR1 is SEHNR, CDR2 FQNEAQ, per germline (reference sequence). CDR3 nucleotide sequence: TGTGCCAGCAGCTTGTCCGTCGGGGACTACAATGAGCAGTTCTTC. This codes for CASSLSVGDYNEQFF.

The chain uses TRBV2 and TRBJ2-5; 9 bases fit TRBD1. Losses at the gene ends were 5 bases for V and 2 bases for J; bases not matched to a gene: 6. Per germline, CDR1 SNHLY and CDR2 FYNNEI. The length of the CDR3 is 15 residues. CDR3: CASSRGQGRQETQYF. The CDR3 DNA sequence: TGTGCCAGCAGTCGGGGACAGGGAAGGCAAGAGACCCAGTACTTC.

This chain joins TRBV7-2 and TRBJ2-2; D unclear. Germline loops: CDR1 SGHTA, CDR2 FQGNSA. The CDR3 sequence is 14 residues long. V lost 4 bases and J 5 bases, leaving 11 bases between the germline ends. The CDR3 region has the DNA TGTGCCAGCAGCTCTCTTTTGGGGACCGGGGAGCTGTTTTTT. Translation gives CASSSLLGTGELFF.

The chain links TRBV28 to TRBJ1-1; D is unresolved. V lost 6 bases to trimming and J lost 4 bases, with 9 bases between them. The CDR3 has 12 residues. Germline CDR1 reads MDHEN; CDR2 reads SYDVKM. The CDR3 region is CASRRTLTEAFF. DNA for the CDR3: TGTGCCAGCAGACGCACCCTCACTGAAGCTTTCTTT.

This clone was found once. The V and J genes are TRBV6-5 and TRBJ1-2; 9 nucleotides line up with TRBD1. CDR1 is MNHEY and CDR2 is SVGAGI in the germline V gene. V shed 7 bases and J 8 bases; nucleotides not matched to a gene: 8. This CDR3 is 13 amino acids long. The CDR3 DNA sequence: TGTGCCAGCATTGCCGGGACAGGGCTCGGCTACACCTTC. The encoded protein is CASIAGTGLGYTF.

The V call is TRBV6-1, the J call TRBJ1-1, with 10 positions matching TRBD1. The CDR3 runs 16 residues. The germline V gene encodes CDR1 MNHNS and CDR2 SASEGT. Germline trimming cut 1 base from V and 11 bases from J; bases unmatched to any gene: 13. CDR3 amino acids: CASSEGGDRGRKGAFF. The CDR3 nucleotides read TGTGCCAGCAGTGAAGGTGGGGACAGGGGCCGAAAGGGCGCTTTCTTT.

This chain joins TRBV5-8 and TRBJ2-7; 9 bases map to TRBD2. The length of the CDR3 is 14 residues. Trimming removed 2 bases from V and 6 bases from J; junction bases left unmatched: 6. Per the germline V gene, CDR1 is SGHTS and CDR2 is YDEGEE. The CDR3 region is CASSFPAGGPEQYF. The CDR3 DNA reads TGTGCCAGCAGCTTCCCCGCGGGAGGGCCCGAGCAGTACTTC.

The chain couples TRBV28 to TRBJ2-5; 8 nucleotides align to TRBD2. From germline, CDR1 is MDHEN and CDR2 SYDVKM. This CDR3 has 15 residues. V dropped 5 bases and J dropped 7; count of bases not matched to a gene: 12. Written as DNA, the CDR3 is TGTGCCAGCAGTACACAGGGTCCGCTAGCGGGGACCCAGTACTTC. It encodes CASSTQGPLAGTQYF.

This sequence joins TRBV4-3 and TRBJ1-4; unclear D gene. The CDR3 totals 14 residues. The germline CDR1 and CDR2 sequences are LGHNA and YSLEER. The ends were cut back, 0 bases at V and 1 base at J, with 3 bases in the middle. CDR3: CASSQDLTNEKLFF. The CDR3 DNA reads TGCGCCAGCAGCCAAGATTTAACTAATGAAAAACTGTTTTTT.

The chain is built from TRBV19 and TRBJ1-4; unclear D gene. The CDR3 loop spans 16 amino acids. V lost 5 bases to trimming and J lost 0 bases, with 13 bases between them. Germline loops: CDR1 LNHDA, CDR2 SQIVND (reference sequence). The CDR3 bases are TGTGCCAGTAGTGCCTCTAGGGCGGCAACTAATGAAAAACTGTTTTTT. It codes for CASSASRAATNEKLFF.

Comments on this clone: The sample has other DNA sequences that encode this CDR3 too. This chain links TRBV14 with TRBJ2-7, with D hard to call. V shed 5 bases and J shed 12 bases, with 17 bases lying between them. In germline, CDR1 is SGHDN, CDR2 FVKESK. The length of the CDR3 is 12 residues. Written as DNA, the CDR3 is TGTGCCAGCAGCGTCCTGACCACGTGGCTGTACTTC. Translated: CASSVLTTWLYF.

The J gene is TRBJ1-3, the V gene TRBV10-3; D is uncertain. The germline CDR1 and CDR2 sequences are ENHRY and SYGVKD. CDR3 size: 14 residues. The germline V and J ends were trimmed by 4 bases and 4 bases, with 11 bases remaining between them. This chain's CDR3 is CAISGSEIGNTIYF. CDR3 nucleotides: TGTGCCATCAGTGGCTCAGAAATAGGAAACACCATATATTTT.

This clone was picked up one time. The chain uses TRBV5-1 and TRBJ2-2, with 8 nucleotides matching TRBD1. CDR1 and CDR2 (germline): SGHRS, YFSETQ. The CDR3 runs 15 residues. V shed 4 bases and J 5 bases; nucleotides not matched to a gene: 7. CDR3 in DNA: TGCGCCAGCAGCCTGGGACAGGTTCGGACCGGGGAGCTGTTTTTT. Protein sequence: CASSLGQVRTGELFF.

The chain uses TRBV5-4 and TRBJ2-4, with a possible D match to TRBD2 (6 bases). V was clipped by 3 bases and J by 0 bases, with 13 bases between them. The CDR3 has 16 amino acids. Germline assignment: CDR1 SGHNT and CDR2 YYREEE (reference sequence). Here the CDR3 DNA reads TGTGCCAGCAGCTCTGGGACTTCAAGAGCCAAAAACATTCAGTACTTC. This codes for CASSSGTSRAKNIQYF.

In this sample, this clone turned up a few times. The chain joins TRBV7-2 to TRBJ2-2; no firm D call. CDR3 length: 16 amino acids. Germline V gene data show CDR1 as SGHTA and CDR2 as FQGNSA. V gave up 1 base and J gave up 2 bases, with 11 bases separating them. This CDR3 is CASSLDPRPNTGELFF. DNA for the CDR3: TGTGCCAGCAGCTTAGACCCGCGCCCCAACACCGGGGAGCTGTTTTTT.

V is TRBV5-4 and J is TRBJ2-1; 15 nucleotides align to TRBD2. Germline assignment: CDR1 SGHNT and CDR2 YYREEE (reference sequence). This CDR3 comprises 15 residues. The ends lost 4 bases at V and 9 bases at J; junction bases unmatched: 5. CDR3 amino acids: CASSRGLAGGTEQFF. The CDR3 nucleotides read TGTGCCAGCAGCAGGGGACTAGCGGGAGGAACTGAGCAGTTCTTC.

The chain combines TRBV11-2 with TRBJ2-1, with D perhaps matching TRBD2 (7 bases). This CDR3 is built from 14 residues. Trimming removed 5 bases from V and 9 bases from J, with 17 bases in between. In germline, CDR1 is SGHAT, CDR2 FQNNGV. CDR3 coding DNA: TGTGCCAGCAGCCCCATCGGGGGGCTAGTTGAGCAGTTCTTC. Translating it yields CASSPIGGLVEQFF.

This clone was seen a few times. The J gene is TRBJ1-1, the V gene TRBV10-1; weak D call: TRBD1 (5 bases). V was cut by 3 bases and J by 4 bases, with 9 bases left in between. Per germline, CDR1 WNHNN and CDR2 SYGVQD (reference sequence). This CDR3 is 13 amino acids long. The CDR3 loop reads CASSDGGSTEAFF. DNA for the CDR3: TGCGCCAGCAGTGATGGGGGGAGCACTGAAGCTTTCTTT.

This rearrangement joins TRBV19 to TRBJ2-2; TRBD1 agrees at 8 bases. The CDR3 runs 14 residues. From germline, CDR1 is LNHDA and CDR2 SQIVND (reference sequence). Trimming removed 8 bases from V and 4 bases from J; junction bases left unmatched: 6. Here the CDR3 DNA reads TGTGCCAGTCGACAGGGGACTTTCACCGGGGAGCTGTTTTTT. This translates into CASRQGTFTGELFF.

V usage is TRBV2 and J usage is TRBJ2-3, with 9 nucleotides matching TRBD1. From germline, CDR1 is SNHLY and CDR2 FYNNEI. The CDR3 spans 14 residues. Unmatched junction bases numbered 0, after V lost 4 bases and J lost 1 base. The chain's CDR3 is CASSGDRGTDTQYF. The CDR3 DNA reads TGTGCCAGCAGTGGGGACAGGGGCACAGATACGCAGTATTTT.

This sequence joins TRBV30 and TRBJ1-5; possible D gene TRBD1, 5 bases. Trimming cost V 0 bases and J 2 bases, with 11 bases left between them. CDR3 length: 15 amino acids. Germline values: CDR1 GTSNPN, CDR2 SVGIG (reference sequence). The CDR3 here is CAWSVPGVGNQPQHF. As DNA, the CDR3 is TGTGCCTGGAGTGTACCGGGGGTGGGCAATCAGCCCCAGCATTTT.